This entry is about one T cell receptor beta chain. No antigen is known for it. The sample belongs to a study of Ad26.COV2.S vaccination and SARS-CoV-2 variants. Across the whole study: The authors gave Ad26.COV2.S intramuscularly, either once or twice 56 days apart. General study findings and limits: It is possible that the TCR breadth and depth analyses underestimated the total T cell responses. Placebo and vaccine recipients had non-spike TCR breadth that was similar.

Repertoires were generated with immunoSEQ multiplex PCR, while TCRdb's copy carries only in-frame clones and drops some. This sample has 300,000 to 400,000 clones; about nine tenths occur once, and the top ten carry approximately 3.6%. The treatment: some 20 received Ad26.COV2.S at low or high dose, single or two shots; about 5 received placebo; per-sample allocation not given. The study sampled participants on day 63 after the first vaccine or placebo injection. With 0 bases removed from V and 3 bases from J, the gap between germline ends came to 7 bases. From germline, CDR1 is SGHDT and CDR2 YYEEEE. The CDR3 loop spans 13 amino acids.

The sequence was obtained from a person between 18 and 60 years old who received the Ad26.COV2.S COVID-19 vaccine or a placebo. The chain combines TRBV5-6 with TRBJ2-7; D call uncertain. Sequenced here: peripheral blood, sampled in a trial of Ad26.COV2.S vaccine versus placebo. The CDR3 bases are TGTGCCAGCAGCTTGGCCAGTAACTACGAGCAGTACTTC. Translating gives CASSLASNYEQYF.